This T cell receptor (beta chain) was identified during a study of blood T cells in healthy people across ages. Regarding the study as a whole: Strong correlation existed between TCR beta diversity and naive T cell percentage.

Combining a sample-barcoded 5' primer with a J-beta primer mix, a second PCR ran for roughly 7 to 11 cycles. Every cDNA molecule bore a tag from a template-switch adaptor containing 12 random nucleotides. TCRdb passed the 5' RACE reads through MiXCR, listing each CDR3 protein once. The table has under 1 million distinct CDR3 sequences, under 45% seen once. V gave up 3 bases and J gave up 12 bases; unmatched junction bases: 8. Germline V lookup: CDR1 MDHEN, CDR2 SYDVKM. This CDR3 has 13 residues. Peripheral blood, 9.5 to 10 milliliters per donor, was collected. Total RNA, at least 5.5 micrograms per sample, was extracted from PBMCs. For this clonotype: The antigen remains undetermined.

The TCR sequence derives from a man aged 55 to 70 in good health. Sequenced material: blood. J is TRBJ2-4 and V is TRBV28, with 7 positions matching TRBD1. The CDR3 protein is CASSFDRVTPQYF. CDR3 DNA sequence: TGTGCCAGCAGTTTCGACAGGGTGACCCCTCAGTACTTC.